Presented here are 23 T cell receptor beta chains from one specimen sequenced in a study of shared clonotypes between healthy human individuals. Measured with immunoSEQ multiplex PCR; TCRdb has only the in-frame clones, and not every one. The table has about 980,000 clones, around three quarters seen once. What was sequenced was memory CD4+ T cells sorted from blood. The subset here: CD45RA-negative fraction. These receptor sequences come from a man younger than 30 in good health.

This clone was recorded many times. The chain combines TRBV28 with TRBJ1-5, with a weak D call TRBD1 (5 bases). The CDR3 length is 14 residues. The germline CDR1 and CDR2 sequences are MDHEN and SYDVKM. With 2 bases removed from V and 16 bases from J, the gap between germline ends came to 21 bases. CDR3 region: CASSLTGGTGTCHF. The CDR3 DNA follows: TGTGCCAGCAGTTTAACCGGGGGTACGGGAACCTGCCATTTT. Full variable domain (outside the CDR3, taken from reference TRBV28 and TRBJ1-5): DVKVTQSSRYLVKRTGEKVFLECVQDMDHENMFWYRQDPGLGLRLIYFSYDVKMKEKGDIPEGYSVSREKKERFSLILESASTNQTSMYLCASSLTGGTGTCHFGDGTRLSIL.

The rearrangement joins TRBV5-1 to TRBJ2-7; a weak D match, TRBD1 (5 bases). This CDR3 is built from 9 residues. With 9 bases removed from V and 5 bases from J, the gap between germline ends came to 6 bases. Germline CDR1 is SGHRS and CDR2 is YFSETQ. For the CDR3, the DNA is TGCGCCAACAGGAACGAGCAGTACTTC. Translated: CANRNEQYF.

The chain couples TRBV9 to TRBJ2-5; D might be TRBD2 (6 bases). There are 10 residues in the CDR3. The ends were cut back, 7 bases at V and 5 bases at J, with 6 bases in the middle. Per the germline V gene, CDR1 is SGDLS and CDR2 is YYNGEE. CDR3 residues: CASGGETQYF. The DNA for the CDR3 is TGTGCCAGCGGAGGGGAGACCCAGTACTTC.

The chain carries TRBV7-9 and TRBJ1-1; unclear D gene. CDR3 length: 12 residues. The germline V and J ends were trimmed by 5 bases and 5 bases, with 9 bases remaining between them. Germline V lookup: CDR1 SEHNR, CDR2 FQNEAQ (reference sequence). DNA of the CDR3: TGTGCCAGCAGCCCGGGAGGGACTGAAGCTTTCTTT. Its protein product is CASSPGGTEAFF.

This sequence joins TRBV5-4 and TRBJ2-5; 10 bases are shared with TRBD2. From germline, CDR1 is SGHNT and CDR2 YYREEE (reference sequence). With 3 bases clipped from V and 5 bases from J, the junction kept 4 bases outside the gene matches. The CDR3 contains 14 residues. DNA for the CDR3: TGTGCCAGCAGCTCTGATAGCGGGAGGGAGACCCAGTACTTC. It is translated as CASSSDSGRETQYF.

V is TRBV6-1 and J is TRBJ1-5; TRBD1 agrees at 8 bases. CDR3 size: 18 residues. Germline trimming cut 0 bases from V and 0 bases from J; bases unmatched to any gene: 7. Germline V CDR1 and CDR2: MNHNS, SASEGT. The chain's CDR3 is CASSEALRQGYSNQPQHF. The CDR3, as DNA: TGTGCCAGCAGTGAAGCGCTTCGACAGGGGTATAGCAATCAGCCCCAGCATTTT.

This clone was recorded a few times. The sample holds other DNA sequences that translate to the same CDR3. V usage is TRBV7-2 and J usage is TRBJ2-3; possibly TRBD2 for D (5 bases). Looked up from germline, CDR1 is SGHTA and CDR2 is FQGNSA. The CDR3 loop spans 15 amino acids. V lost 1 base to trimming and J lost 4 bases, with 12 bases between them. CDR3 in amino acids: CASSLEARGSDTQYF. CDR3 DNA sequence: TGTGCCAGCAGCTTAGAGGCTAGAGGGTCAGATACGCAGTATTTT.

This chain uses TRBV28 with TRBJ2-2, with 7 nucleotides matching TRBD2. Germline V CDR1 and CDR2: MDHEN, SYDVKM. The CDR3 sequence is 16 residues long. V lost 7 bases, J lost 2 bases, and 10 bases stayed unmatched. The CDR3: CASISGGTTNTGELFF. The CDR3 region has the DNA TGTGCCAGCATTTCAGGCGGGACTACTAACACCGGGGAGCTGTTTTTT.

V usage is TRBV28 and J usage is TRBJ2-7; D perhaps matches TRBD1 (6 bases). Germline V lookup: CDR1 MDHEN, CDR2 SYDVKM. Trimming took off 5 bases at V and 0 bases at J, with 14 bases between the two ends. CDR3 length equals 15 residues. CDR3 sequence reads: CASSRTGKTSYEQYF. The CDR3, as DNA: TGTGCCAGCAGTCGAACAGGGAAAACCTCCTACGAGCAGTACTTC.

The chain is built from TRBV7-2 and TRBJ2-2; D may correspond to TRBD1 or TRBD2 (5 bases each). Germline V gene lookup returns CDR1 SGHTA and CDR2 FQGNSA. Trimming cost V 5 bases and J 0 bases, with 10 bases left between them. This CDR3 comprises 15 residues. CDR3 region: CASSLTGPNTGELFF. The DNA of the CDR3 is TGTGCCAGCAGCCTGACGGGGCCGAACACCGGGGAGCTGTTTTTT.

V and J are TRBV9 and TRBJ2-1; D is ambiguous. CDR1 and CDR2 from the germline V gene are SGDLS and YYNGEE. V lost 4 bases to trimming and J lost 8 bases, with 10 bases between them. This CDR3 has 12 residues. CDR3 DNA: TGTGCCAGCAGCCTAATTTCAGATGAGCAGTTCTTC. It yields the protein CASSLISDEQFF. The full variable domain, in which reference TRBV9 and TRBJ2-1 provide the parts outside the CDR3, is DSGVTQTPKHLITATGQRVTLRCSPRSGDLSVYWYQQSLDQGLQFLIQYYNGEERAKGNILERFSAQQFPDLHSELNLSSLELGDSALYFCASSLISDEQFFGPGTRLTVL.

DNA for the CDR3: TGTGCCAGCAGCCAACGGGACTCCCGCTACGAGCAGTACTTC. This encodes CASSQRDSRYEQYF. The rearrangement uses TRBV4-2 and TRBJ2-5; weak D call: TRBD2 (6 bases). The end of the DNA aligns better with TRBJ2-7, so the J call may be wrong. The CDR3 runs to 14 residues. Germline V gives CDR1 LGHNA, CDR2 YNFKEQ.

J is TRBJ1-5 and V is TRBV9; TRBD1 matches 8 bases. V shed 3 bases and J 6 bases; nucleotides not matched to a gene: 2. The V gene's germline CDR1 is SGDLS and CDR2 YYNGEE. This CDR3 contains 13 residues. CDR3 sequence reads: CASSGTGTQPQHF. As DNA, the CDR3 is TGTGCCAGCAGCGGGACAGGGACTCAGCCCCAGCATTTT.

This clone was detected a few times. Other nucleotide sequences in the sample specify the same CDR3. The chain combines TRBV7-9 with TRBJ1-1; D is unresolved. Trimming removed 4 bases from V and 3 bases from J, with 6 bases in between. Per germline, CDR1 SEHNR and CDR2 FQNEAQ (reference sequence). This CDR3 spans 12 amino acids. The CDR3 nucleotides are TGTGCCAGCAGCTACCTCCACACTGAAGCTTTCTTT. Protein: CASSYLHTEAFF.

The rearrangement joins TRBV29-1 to TRBJ2-5; TRBD1 or TRBD2 may be the D gene (5 bases each). There are 13 residues in the CDR3. Germline V gives CDR1 SQVTM, CDR2 ANQGSEA. The V and J ends lost 3 bases and 6 bases respectively, with 14 bases between them. The chain's CDR3 is CSVDGTGKKTQYF. CDR3 nucleotide sequence: TGCAGCGTTGACGGGACGGGGAAAAAGACCCAGTACTTC. The full variable domain, with the rest looked up from reference TRBV29-1 and TRBJ2-5, is SAVISQKPSRDICQRGTSLTIQCQVDSQVTMMFWYRQQPGQSLTLIATANQGSEATYESGFVIDKFPISRPNLTFSTLTVSNMSPEDSSIYLCSVDGTGKKTQYFGPGTRLLVL.

V is TRBV10-2 and J is TRBJ2-1; 7 bases are shared with TRBD2. The CDR3 loop spans 17 amino acids. Germline-derived CDR1 and CDR2 are WSHSY and SAAADI. Trimming at V came to 0 bases and at J to 6 bases, leaving 11 bases not matched to a gene. The CDR3 sequence is CASSESTSGTYRNEQFF. Written as DNA, the CDR3 is TGCGCCAGCAGTGAGTCGACAAGCGGGACTTATCGCAATGAGCAGTTCTTC.

The chain has TRBV30 and TRBJ2-2; 10 positions agree with TRBD1. J lost 7 bases, V lost 0 bases, and 11 bases had no gene match. Germline values: CDR1 GTSNPN, CDR2 SVGIG (reference sequence). The CDR3 runs 17 residues. The CDR3 sequence: CAWSVPVRQGANGELFF. The CDR3 region has the DNA TGTGCCTGGAGTGTACCCGTAAGACAGGGGGCAAACGGGGAGCTGTTTTTT.

This chain joins TRBV7-2 and TRBJ2-7, with D possibly TRBD2 on 6 matching bases. This CDR3 is built from 15 residues. Trimming pared 4 bases from V and 2 bases from J, leaving 15 bases between. Per the germline V gene, CDR1 is SGHTA and CDR2 is FQGNSA. In DNA form, the CDR3 reads TGTGCCAGCAGCTACTTCCTTAGCGGTACCTACGAGCAGTACTTC. Amino acids: CASSYFLSGTYEQYF.

The chain employs TRBV5-8 and TRBJ2-7, with a possible D match to TRBD2 (6 bases). V was pared by 5 bases and J by 3 bases, with 15 bases between. The CDR3 runs to 14 residues. Germline V gene lookup returns CDR1 SGHTS and CDR2 YDEGEE. The CDR3, as DNA: TGTGCCAGCAGACCGGGACTGGGGGTCTACGAGCAGTACTTC. It yields the protein CASRPGLGVYEQYF.

This clone has a handful of counts. The rearrangement uses TRBV13 and TRBJ2-3; a possible D gene is TRBD2 (5 bases). V lost 5 bases to trimming and J lost 5 bases, with 14 bases between them. Germline CDR1 PRHDT, CDR2 FYEKMQ (reference sequence). CDR3 length equals 14 residues. The CDR3 nucleotides read TGTGCCAGCAGCCTGAGAGGGCTAGGAGATACGCAGTATTTT. Its translation is CASSLRGLGDTQYF.

This clone has at least ten counts. The chain has TRBV6-1 and TRBJ1-4; 11 bases are a match to TRBD1. The junction had 3 bases not matched to a gene; V was cut back by 7 bases and J by 8 bases. Germline values: CDR1 MNHNS, CDR2 SASEGT. The CDR3 has 13 amino acids. The CDR3 loop reads CASIGTGGEKLFF. CDR3 DNA: TGTGCCAGCATCGGGACAGGGGGAGAAAAACTGTTTTTT.

The chain has TRBV7-8 and TRBJ2-5, with TRBD1 matching over 7 bases. V lost 5 bases to trimming and J lost 4 bases; unmatched junction nucleotides: 10. The CDR3 totals 15 residues. Germline V CDR1 and CDR2: SGHVS, FQNEAQ. CDR3 residues: CASSKGTVWGETQYF. DNA for the CDR3: TGTGCCAGCAGCAAAGGGACAGTATGGGGAGAGACCCAGTACTTC.

V and J are TRBV4-2 and TRBJ2-3, with D uncertain. The CDR3 covers 14 residues. Germline V gives CDR1 LGHNA, CDR2 YNFKEQ. Trimming removed 2 bases at V and 5 bases at J, with 11 bases between. The CDR3 protein is CASSQRGVEDTQYF. As DNA, the CDR3 is TGTGCCAGCAGCCAACGAGGTGTGGAAGATACGCAGTATTTT.